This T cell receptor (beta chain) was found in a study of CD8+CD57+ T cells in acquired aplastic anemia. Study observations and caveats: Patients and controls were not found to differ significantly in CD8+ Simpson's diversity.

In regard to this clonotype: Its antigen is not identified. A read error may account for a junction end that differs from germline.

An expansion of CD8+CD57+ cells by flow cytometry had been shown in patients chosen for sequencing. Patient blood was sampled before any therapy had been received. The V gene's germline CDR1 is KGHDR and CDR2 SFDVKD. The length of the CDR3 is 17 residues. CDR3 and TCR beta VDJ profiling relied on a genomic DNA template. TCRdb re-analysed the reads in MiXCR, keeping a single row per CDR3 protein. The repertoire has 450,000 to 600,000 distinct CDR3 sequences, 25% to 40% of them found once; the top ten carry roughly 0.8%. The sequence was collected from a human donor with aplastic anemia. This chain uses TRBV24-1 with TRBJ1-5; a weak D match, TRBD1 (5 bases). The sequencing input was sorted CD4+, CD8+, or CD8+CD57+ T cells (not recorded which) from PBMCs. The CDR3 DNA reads TGTGCCACCAGTGATTTGCTAGGGGTAGGTAACAATGAGCCCCAGCATTTT. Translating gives CATSDLLGVGNNEPQHF.